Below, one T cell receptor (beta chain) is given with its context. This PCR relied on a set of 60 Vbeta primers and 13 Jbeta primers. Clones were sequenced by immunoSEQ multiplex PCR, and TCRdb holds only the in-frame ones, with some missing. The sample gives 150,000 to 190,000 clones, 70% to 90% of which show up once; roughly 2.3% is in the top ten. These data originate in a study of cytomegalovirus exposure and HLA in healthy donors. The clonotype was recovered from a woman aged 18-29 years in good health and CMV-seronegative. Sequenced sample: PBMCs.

CDR3 in amino acids: CASTISGRLSEQYF. In nucleotides, the CDR3 is TGTGCCAGCACCATTAGCGGGAGGCTTTCCGAGCAGTACTTC. V is TRBV6-1 and J is TRBJ2-5; 10 bases are a match to TRBD2. The J call could be wrong; TRBJ2-7 is a better fit for the DNA end. The germline V gene encodes CDR1 MNHNS and CDR2 SASEGT. The length of the CDR3 is 14 residues.